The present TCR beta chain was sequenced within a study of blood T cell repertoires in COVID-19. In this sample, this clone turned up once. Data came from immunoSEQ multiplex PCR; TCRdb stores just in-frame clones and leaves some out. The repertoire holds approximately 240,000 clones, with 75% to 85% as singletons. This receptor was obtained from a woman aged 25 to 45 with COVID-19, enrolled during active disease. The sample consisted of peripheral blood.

The DNA of the CDR3 is TGTGCCAGCAGCACTAGACAGGGACAGGGACGGCGGAACACTGAAGCTTTCTTT. Translated: CASSTRQGQGRRNTEAFF. The J gene is TRBJ1-1, the V gene TRBV6-2 or TRBV6-3, with 9 bases aligning to TRBD1. Germline V gives CDR1 MNHEY, CDR2 SVGEGT. CDR3 length: 18 residues. Trimming removed 6 bases from V and 1 base from J; junction bases left unmatched: 15.